The clone carrying this T cell receptor beta chain has a count of ten or more. This sample stems from a study of T cells in Graves' hyperthyroidism and ophthalmopathy. From RNA transcripts, TCR beta CDR3 regions were amplified. HTBI primers were the set used in a first-round RT-PCR of the TCR CDR3. TCRdb used MiXCR to reprocess the multiplex PCR reads, holding one entry per CDR3 protein. The sample contains some 440,000 distinct CDR3 sequences, 15% to 18% of which appear only once. V trimming: 6 bases; J trimming: 1 base; junction bases outside the gene matches: 5. CDR1 is MNHEY and CDR2 is SMNVEV in the germline V gene (reference sequence). The CDR3 loop spans 14 amino acids. Graves' hyperthyroidism was deemed stable given no ophthalmopathy progression within 18 months. Newly diagnosed patients aged 18 to 65 had hyperthyroidism of under 2 months' duration. On the basis of clinical symptoms, serum thyroxine and TRAb, thyroid ultrasound and orbital computed tomography, diagnoses were made.

V is TRBV27 and J is TRBJ1-1; 7 nucleotides line up with TRBD1. The sequence was obtained from a woman younger than 35 with Graves' hyperthyroidism. The sequencing sample was made of blood. In DNA form, the CDR3 reads TGTGCCAGCAGAAGACAGGGAACGAACACTGAAGCTTTCTTT. Protein product: CASRRQGTNTEAFF.